Listed below are T cell receptor beta chains from one sample, sequenced in a study of T cells in Graves' hyperthyroidism and ophthalmopathy. TCRdb re-analysed the multiplex PCR reads in MiXCR, keeping a single row per CDR3 protein. The repertoire includes about 300,000 distinct CDR3 sequences, approximately 18% of them detected once, and under 45% sits in the top ten. Sequences were obtained from blood. The receptors derive from a man aged 45 to 65 with Graves' ophthalmopathy. The CDR3 runs from the conserved cysteine through the conserved F or W. D genes are given only for firm matches. Rows may omit the clone size; those that give it use once, few, many or a size class.

NA | many | TRBJ1-2 | TRBV2 | CASNVPGVNYGYTF | TGTGCCAGCAACGTCCCCGGGGTCAACTATGGCTACACCTTC
TRBD1 | many | TRBJ1-1 | TRBV20-1 | CSARVFPPPRGRTEAFF | TGCAGTGCTAGAGTGTTTCCCCCCCCCAGGGGGCGCACTGAAGCTTTCTTT
TRBD1 | few | TRBJ2-2 | TRBV19 | CASSIKTGALSGELFF | TGTGCCAGTAGTATAAAGACAGGGGCTCTCTCCGGGGAGCTGTTTTTT
TRBD1 | few | TRBJ2-5 | TRBV7-6 | CASSSGQGAGRETQYF | TGTGCCAGCAGCTCCGGGCAGGGGGCGGGTCGAGAGACCCAGTACTTC
TRBD2 | many | TRBJ2-1 | TRBV10-1 | CASSEISGSPEYNEQFF | TGCGCCAGCAGTGAGATTAGCGGGAGTCCCGAATACAATGAGCAGTTCTTC
NA | NA | TRBJ2-2 | TRBV28 | CASIPGSANTGELFF | TGTGCCAGCATCCCCGGGAGTGCGAACACCGGGGAGCTGTTTTTT
NA | many | TRBJ1-3 | TRBV7-8 | CASSLVYRAGNTIYF | TGTGCCAGCAGCTTAGTGTACAGGGCCGGAAACACCATATATTTT
TRBD1 | NA | TRBJ2-2 | TRBV12-3/TRBV12-4 | CASSPRTGHTGELFF | TGTGCCAGCAGCCCTAGGACAGGTCACACCGGGGAGCTGTTTTTT
TRBD1 | many | TRBJ1-5 | TRBV20-1 | CSARPRDRGLNQPQHF | TGCAGTGCTAGGCCCCGGGACAGGGGGTTAAATCAGCCCCAGCATTTT
TRBD1 | few | TRBJ2-6 | TRBV10-3 | CAISGTGGGSGANVLTF | TGTGCCATCAGTGGTACAGGGGGTGGCTCTGGGGCCAACGTCCTGACTTTC
TRBD1 | many | TRBJ2-7 | TRBV5-1 | CASSLGWGQGYEQYF | TGCGCCAGCAGCTTGGGGTGGGGACAGGGCTACGAGCAGTACTTC
NA | few | TRBJ2-1 | TRBV12-3/TRBV12-4 | CASSFVIPGDEQFF | TGTGCCAGCAGTTTTGTTATTCCCGGCGATGAGCAGTTCTTC
TRBD2 | many | TRBJ2-3 | TRBV20-1 | CSAREGIAGGAQYF | TGCAGTGCTAGAGAGGGGATAGCGGGAGGGGCGCAGTATTTT
TRBD2 | NA | TRBJ2-1 | TRBV5-4 | CASSMTSGSRNEQFF | TGTGCCAGCAGTATGACTAGCGGGAGCAGAAATGAGCAGTTCTTC
NA | NA | TRBJ2-5 | TRBV15 | CATSRGIVSETQYF | TGTGCCACCAGCAGAGGCATAGTTTCAGAGACCCAGTACTTC
TRBD1 | few | TRBJ2-7 | TRBV19 | CASSSRTGNYEQYF | TGTGCCAGTAGTTCCCGGACAGGGAACTACGAGCAGTACTTC
TRBD2 | many | TRBJ2-3 | TRBV27 | CASSGTVAGVIMSTDTQYF | TGTGCCAGCAGTGGAACCGTAGCGGGAGTAATTATGAGCACAGATACGCAGTATTTT
TRBD1 | NA | TRBJ1-1 | TRBV6-2/TRBV6-3 | CASSYGQGAREAFF | TGTGCCAGCAGTTACGGTCAGGGGGCAAGGGAAGCTTTCTTT
NA | NA | TRBJ2-2 | TRBV10-3 | CAISESTSTKRELFF | TGTGCCATCAGTGAGTCGACCAGTACCAAGAGGGAGCTGTTTTTT
TRBD2 | NA | TRBJ2-7 | TRBV2 | CASSEPLRGLAGVTYEQYF | TGTGCCAGCAGTGAACCCCTCCGGGGGCTAGCGGGAGTCACCTACGAGCAGTACTTC
NA | many | TRBJ1-4 | TRBV7-9 | CASSLNAGRGDEKLFF | TGTGCCAGCAGCCTCAACGCGGGGCGAGGAGATGAAAAACTGTTTTTT
TRBD1 | few | TRBJ2-6 | TRBV12-3/TRBV12-4 | CASVRGYQPGQGQAGANVLTF | TGTGCCAGCGTCCGAGGTTATCAGCCGGGACAGGGACAGGCTGGGGCCAACGTCCTGACTTTC
NA | NA | TRBJ2-3 | TRBV12-3/TRBV12-4 | CASTLRVTDTQYF | TGTGCCAGCACTTTAAGGGTCACAGATACGCAGTATTTT
TRBD2 | NA | TRBJ2-3 | TRBV11-2 | CASSSLAGAVSDTQYF | TGTGCCAGCAGCTCCCTAGCGGGAGCAGTCTCAGATACGCAGTATTTT
TRBD1 | many | TRBJ2-7 | TRBV28 | CASSGIRTGSYEQYF | TGTGCCAGCAGTGGCATACGGACAGGGTCCTACGAGCAGTACTTC
NA | many | TRBJ1-1 | TRBV11-1 | CASSLWDSREHTEAFF | TGTGCCAGCAGCCTCTGGGACTCGAGAGAGCACACTGAAGCTTTCTTT
TRBD2 | many | TRBJ2-1 | TRBV27 | CASSLLTSGRVNEQFF | TGTGCCAGCAGTTTACTGACTAGCGGGAGAGTCAATGAGCAGTTCTTC
NA | many | TRBJ1-1 | TRBV20-1 | CSARDPTAMNTEAFF | TGCAGTGCTAGAGACCCGACAGCGATGAACACTGAAGCTTTCTTT
NA | NA | TRBJ2-1 | TRBV20-1 | CSAIRGRSNEQFF | TGCAGTGCTATACGTGGACGTTCCAATGAGCAGTTCTTC
NA | NA | TRBJ2-7 | TRBV30 | CAWSVEGYYEQYF | TGTGCCTGGAGTGTAGAGGGTTACTACGAGCAGTACTTC
TRBD1 | NA | TRBJ1-2 | TRBV2 | CASSVQTGGDYGYTF | TGTGCCAGCAGCGTACAGACAGGGGGCGACTATGGCTACACCTTC
NA | many | TRBJ2-1 | TRBV15 | CATSRTGTSYNEQFF | TGTGCCACCAGCAGAACAGGGACCTCCTACAATGAGCAGTTCTTC
NA | NA | TRBJ2-1 | TRBV11-2 | CASSLRGFGSYNEQFF | TGTGCCAGCAGCTTAAGGGGGTTCGGCTCCTACAATGAGCAGTTCTTC
NA | NA | TRBJ1-2 | TRBV5-1 | CASTPGLDYGYTF | TGCGCCAGCACGCCGGGTTTGGACTATGGCTACACCTTC
NA | NA | TRBJ2-7 | TRBV20-1 | CSATLDYPYEQYF | TGCAGTGCTACCCTGGACTATCCCTACGAGCAGTACTTC
NA | many | TRBJ2-7 | TRBV7-8 | CASSPWRAGRVYEQYF | TGTGCCAGCAGCCCCTGGAGGGCAGGGCGGGTATACGAGCAGTACTTC
TRBD2 | NA | TRBJ2-1 | TRBV9 | CASSVGGGGLYNEQFF | TGTGCCAGCAGCGTAGGGGGGGGAGGCCTATACAATGAGCAGTTCTTC
TRBD1 | many | TRBJ1-2 | TRBV28 | CASSPDRGLRNGYTF | TGTGCCAGCAGTCCTGACAGGGGGCTGAGGAATGGCTACACCTTC
TRBD2 | many | TRBJ2-3 | TRBV6-1 | CASSSGTSGSTDTQYF | TGTGCCAGCAGTTCCGGGACTAGCGGGAGCACAGATACGCAGTATTTT
TRBD2 | NA | TRBJ2-1 | TRBV14 | CASSQFRLAGHNEQFF | TGTGCCAGCAGCCAATTCCGACTAGCGGGACACAATGAGCAGTTCTTC
NA | NA | TRBJ2-3 | TRBV7-3 | CASSPFPSEADTQYF | TGTGCCAGCAGCCCATTCCCTAGTGAGGCAGATACGCAGTATTTT
TRBD1 | NA | TRBJ2-2 | TRBV20-1 | CSARDGIGTGGSNTGGLFF | TGCAGTGCTAGAGACGGAATAGGGACAGGGGGCTCCAACACCGGGGGGCTGTTTTTT
TRBD2 | NA | TRBJ2-1 | TRBV19 | CASRPTGTSGRGYNEQFF | TGTGCCAGTAGACCGACCGGGACTAGCGGGAGGGGCTACAATGAGCAGTTCTTC
NA | few | TRBJ2-5 | TRBV4-2 | CASSQDSPGTQYF | TGTGCCAGCAGCCAGGACTCACCTGGGACCCAGTACTTC
TRBD2 | many | TRBJ2-1 | TRBV5-1 | CASSPLSSGQGIEQFF | TGCGCCAGCAGCCCTCTTTCTAGCGGGCAGGGGATTGAGCAGTTCTTC
NA | few | TRBJ1-1 | TRBV30 | CAWSVSGVLNTEAFF | TGTGCCTGGAGTGTCTCAGGGGTACTGAACACTGAAGCTTTCTTT
NA | NA | TRBJ2-7 | TRBV4-1 | CASSEFQGGTVNEQYF | TGCGCCAGCAGCGAGTTTCAGGGGGGGACTGTTAATGAGCAGTACTTC
TRBD2 | many | TRBJ2-1 | TRBV9 | CASSPPGGLDEQFF | TGTGCCAGCAGCCCACCGGGAGGGCTCGATGAGCAGTTCTTC
NA | NA | TRBJ2-3 | TRBV7-6 | CASSLRPPTGTSSTDTQYF | TGTGCCAGCAGCCTCCGACCTCCAACTGGTACGTCTAGCACAGATACGCAGTATTTT
NA | many | TRBJ1-2 | TRBV6-1 | CASSEWGASYGYTF | TGTGCCAGCAGTGAATGGGGCGCGAGCTATGGCTACACCTTC